The 17 T cell receptor beta chains given below trace back to one sample, sequenced in a study of T-cell reconstitution after alpha-beta-depleted transplantation in children. Unique molecular identifiers tagged the TCRbeta library. TCRdb independently ran MiXCR on the PCR reads; one entry per CDR3 protein. The sample contains 400,000 to 450,000 distinct CDR3 sequences, roughly 43% of which appear only once. Sequencing was performed on PBMCs, taken before TCRalphabeta/CD19-depleted stem cell transplant. Source of these receptors: a girl between 2 and 10 years old with aplastic anemia, due to receive a stem cell transplant.

The rearrangement joins TRBV4-1 to TRBJ1-1, with 9 bases identical to TRBD1. This CDR3 has 15 residues. The V gene end was trimmed by 4 bases and the J gene end by 5 bases; junction bases not matched to a gene: 8. Per the germline V gene, CDR1 is MGHRA and CDR2 is YSYEKL. In DNA form, the CDR3 reads TGCGCCAGCAGCCGAGTACAGGGGGCAGGTACTGAAGCTTTCTTT. It specifies CASSRVQGAGTEAFF.

In its sample, this clonotype was seen a few times. A single base separates this from a much larger clone, so it may be a read error. The V call is TRBV6-5, the J call TRBJ2-7; 8 positions agree with TRBD2. The CDR3 consists of 18 residues. Trimming took 1 base from V and 3 from J; bases not matched to a gene: 14. Germline CDR1 is MNHEY and CDR2 is SVGAGI. The CDR3 sequence is CASSYWASRPGGFYEQYF. The CDR3 DNA sequence: TGTGCCAGCAGTTACTGGGCTAGCCGGCCGGGGGGGTTCTACGAGCAGTACTTC.

This clonotype appeared once. The chain uses TRBV18 and TRBJ2-5; D is unresolved. The CDR3 covers 14 residues. The V and J ends lost 2 bases and 2 bases respectively, with 9 bases between them. The germline V gene encodes CDR1 KGHSH and CDR2 LQKENI. The CDR3 DNA reads as TGTGCCAGCTCACCAAGAACCCTTCAAGAGACCCAGTACTTC. This translates into CASSPRTLQETQYF.

The chain couples TRBV7-9 to TRBJ2-6, with D uncertain. The ends were cut back, 10 bases at V and 1 base at J, with 11 bases in the middle. Germline V lookup: CDR1 SEHNR, CDR2 FQNEAQ (reference sequence). The CDR3 is 14 residues long. The CDR3 loop is CATDPGSGANVLTF. The CDR3 nucleotides read TGTGCCACTGACCCCGGATCTGGGGCCAACGTCCTGACTTTC.

This clonotype has at least ten counts. The V gene is TRBV20-1, the J gene TRBJ2-1, with 9 bases fitting TRBD2. The CDR3 is 13 amino acids. Germline values: CDR1 DFQATT, CDR2 SNEGSKA (reference sequence). V lost 3 bases and J lost 9; bases outside the gene matches: 6. The CDR3 reads CSARLAGLVEQFF. DNA of the CDR3: TGCAGTGCTAGGCTAGCGGGATTAGTTGAGCAGTTCTTC.

There are many counts of this clonotype. The chain couples TRBV6-2 or TRBV6-3 to TRBJ2-1; 8 nucleotides match TRBD2. Germline V gene data show CDR1 as MNHEY and CDR2 as SVGEGT. V was clipped by 4 bases and J by 2 bases; unmatched bases: 16. This CDR3 contains 19 residues. The CDR3 bases are TGTGCCAGCAGTTCTCTTATCTTTCGCGGCGGGGGGCCCTACAATGAGCAGTTCTTC. Residues: CASSSLIFRGGGPYNEQFF.

This clonotype has a handful of counts. This chain links TRBV6-5 with TRBJ2-4; D ambiguous. Germline CDR1 MNHEY, CDR2 SVGAGI. This CDR3 has 16 amino acids. Trimming took 2 bases from V and 1 from J, leaving 12 bases between them. The CDR3 sequence: CASSYEAATAKNIQYF. As DNA, the CDR3 is TGTGCCAGCAGTTACGAGGCGGCGACGGCCAAAAACATTCAGTACTTC.

The rearrangement links TRBV6-5 to TRBJ2-7; 9 nucleotides align to TRBD2. With V trimmed by 2 bases and J by 7 bases, 6 bases remained unmatched. The CDR3 contains 14 residues. The germline V gene has CDR1 MNHEY and CDR2 SVGAGI. The CDR3 loop is CASSYAGGREEQYF. In nucleotides, the CDR3 is TGTGCCAGCAGTTACGCGGGAGGGCGAGAGGAGCAGTACTTC.

J is TRBJ2-5 and V is TRBV5-1, with D perhaps matching TRBD2 (5 bases). V gave up 7 bases and J gave up 5 bases, with 15 bases separating them. Germline CDR1 reads SGHRS; CDR2 reads YFSETQ. This CDR3 has 13 amino acids. The CDR3 loop reads CASLRFPGETQYF. The CDR3 DNA is TGCGCCAGCCTCAGGTTCCCGGGGGAGACCCAGTACTTC.

The table lists this clonotype with many counts. This chain connects TRBV5-1 to TRBJ2-1; D might be TRBD1 (5 bases). Germline CDR1 and CDR2: SGHRS and YFSETQ. V dropped 0 bases and J dropped 4 bases, with 17 bases sitting between them. CDR3 length equals 17 residues. Written as DNA, the CDR3 is TGCGCCAGCAGCTTGGATACGTTGGGGCAGATTTACAATGAGCAGTTCTTC. This translates into CASSLDTLGQIYNEQFF.

V is TRBV11-2 and J is TRBJ2-2; D may be TRBD1 or TRBD2 (5 bases each). Germline CDR1 is SGHAT and CDR2 is FQNNGV. V was shortened by 2 bases and J by 4 bases, with 14 bases between the two germline ends. The CDR3 extends over 16 amino acids. CDR3 protein: CASSLRGPRTTGELFF. CDR3 DNA sequence: TGTGCCAGCAGCTTACGGGGCCCGAGAACCACCGGGGAGCTGTTTTTT.

The rearrangement uses TRBV5-1 and TRBJ2-1; TRBD2 agrees at 8 bases. Germline CDR1 and CDR2: SGHRS and YFSETQ. The CDR3 has 18 amino acids. The V segment lost 0 bases and the J segment 7 bases; nucleotides outside the gene matches: 15. The CDR3 DNA follows: TGCGCCAGCAGCTTGGCCGTTCTAGCGGGTGTTGGGACGAATGAGCAGTTCTTC. This codes for CASSLAVLAGVGTNEQFF. Drawing the rest from reference TRBV5-1 and TRBJ2-1, the complete variable domain is KAGVTQTPRYLIKTRGQQVTLSCSPISGHRSVSWYQQTPGQGLQFLFEYFSETQRNKGNFPGRFSGRQFSNSRSEMNVSTLELGDSALYLCASSLAVLAGVGTNEQFFGPGTRLTVL.

The chain recombines TRBV5-1 with TRBJ1-2; D unresolved. Trimming took off 1 base at V and 4 bases at J, with 14 bases between the two ends. The CDR3 has 15 amino acids. CDR1 SGHRS and CDR2 YFSETQ come from the germline V gene. CDR3 residues: CASSLNPSLCYGYTF. CDR3 coding DNA: TGCGCCAGCAGCTTGAACCCGAGCCTCTGCTATGGCTACACCTTC.

The chain uses TRBV27 and TRBJ1-3; D is perhaps TRBD1 (6 bases). Deletions cut 10 bases from V and 2 bases from J, with 18 bases between. The CDR3 runs to 15 residues. Germline V gene data show CDR1 as MNHEY and CDR2 as SMNVEV (reference sequence). CDR3 protein: CATKDRSLTGNTIYF. DNA of the CDR3: TGTGCCACCAAAGACAGGTCTCTTACTGGAAACACCATATATTTT.

CDR3 protein: CASSPRQGAGVYGYTF. As DNA, the CDR3 is TGTGCCAGCAGTCCACGTCAAGGAGCAGGCGTCTATGGCTACACCTTC. The chain employs TRBV12-3 or TRBV12-4 and TRBJ1-2; D is unclear. This CDR3 spans 16 amino acids. V lost 5 bases and J lost 4, with 20 bases in between.

This clonotype came up a few times. This chain joins TRBV11-2 and TRBJ2-1, with a tentative D call TRBD2 (5 bases). Trimming pared 5 bases from V and 1 base from J, leaving 21 bases between. Looked up from germline, CDR1 is SGHAT and CDR2 is FQNNGV. This CDR3 has 18 amino acids. In DNA, the CDR3 is TGTGCCAGCAGCGACCCGGTTAGCGCCTATGGGTCCTACAATGAGCAGTTCTTC. It translates to CASSDPVSAYGSYNEQFF.

The J gene is TRBJ2-5, the V gene TRBV20-1, with no clear D. Trimming removed 0 bases at V and 1 base at J, with 9 bases between. Germline loops: CDR1 DFQATT, CDR2 SNEGSKA (reference sequence). CDR3 size: 14 residues. The DNA for the CDR3 is TGCAGTGCTAGAGATTGGCGGCGCCAAGAGACCCAGTACTTC. Protein product: CSARDWRRQETQYF.